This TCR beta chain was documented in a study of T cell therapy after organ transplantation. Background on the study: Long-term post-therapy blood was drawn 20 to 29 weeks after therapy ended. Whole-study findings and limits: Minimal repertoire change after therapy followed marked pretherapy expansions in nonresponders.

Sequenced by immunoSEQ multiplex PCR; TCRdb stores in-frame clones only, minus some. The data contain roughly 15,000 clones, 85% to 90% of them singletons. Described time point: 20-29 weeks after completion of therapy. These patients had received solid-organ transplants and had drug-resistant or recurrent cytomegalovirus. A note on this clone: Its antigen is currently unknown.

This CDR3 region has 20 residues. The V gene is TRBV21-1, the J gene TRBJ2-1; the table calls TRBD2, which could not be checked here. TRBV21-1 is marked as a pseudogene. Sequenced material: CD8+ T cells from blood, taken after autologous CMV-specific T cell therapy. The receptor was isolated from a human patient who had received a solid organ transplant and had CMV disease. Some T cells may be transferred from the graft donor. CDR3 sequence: CASSKVSGLACFSSYNEQFF. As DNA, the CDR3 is TGTGCCAGCAGCAAAGTATCGGGACTAGCGTGCTTCAGCTCCTACAATGAGCAGTTCTTC.